This TCR beta chain was identified in a study of shared clonotypes between healthy human individuals. The V and J ends lost 0 bases and 5 bases respectively, with 7 bases between them. This CDR3 contains 13 residues. Looked up from germline, CDR1 is SEHNR and CDR2 is FQNEAQ (reference sequence). Source study methods: ImmunoSEQ yielded junction-only sequences lacking quality scores, so filtering differed. TCRdb keeps only in-frame clones here, not all; method: immunoSEQ multiplex PCR. That table is the source of V, J and clone size, and D and trimming were worked out from the DNA. Of about 1.9 million clones in the sample, 85% to 95% are singletons; the top ten hold approximately 1.7%. Naive CD8 cells lacked CD45RO, underwent positive selection for CCR7 and left out terminally differentiated effector memory CD45RA+ cells.

The receptor's source is a man aged 18 to 35 in good health. Some clones in this sample may be carry-over from other donors' samples. The chain carries TRBV7-9 and TRBJ2-5; no definite D call. What was sequenced was naive CD8+ T cells from PBMCs. CDR3 loop: CASSLARSETQYF. The CDR3 DNA sequence: TGTGCCAGCAGCTTAGCTAGAAGCGAGACCCAGTACTTC.